Listed here are 13 T cell receptor beta chains from one sample, sequenced in a study of T cells in Graves' hyperthyroidism and ophthalmopathy. RNA transcripts were the template for amplifying TCR beta CDR3 regions. First-round RT-PCR targeting the TCR CDR3 was performed with the HTBI primer set. TCRdb redid the calling of the multiplex PCR reads with MiXCR, one entry per CDR3 protein. The sample has around 660,000 distinct CDR3 sequences, about 45% seen once. Sequences were obtained from peripheral blood or thyroid tissue (not recorded which). All receptors derive from an adult man with Graves' disease, either hyperthyroidism or ophthalmopathy (not recorded which).

In the case of this clonotype: The junction departs from the called germline gene at one end, perhaps through a read error. The CDR3 loop is CAGSLGGAQPQHF. The CDR3 bases are TGTGCCGGCAGCTTGGGGGGAGCTCAGCCCCAGCATTTT. The chain is built from TRBV7-9 and TRBJ1-5, with D possibly matching TRBD1 (5 bases). The CDR3 has 13 amino acids. CDR1 is SEHNR, CDR2 FQNEAQ, per germline (reference sequence).

Remarks on this clonotype: The junction and the germline gene differ at one end; a read error may be behind it. The chain links TRBV7-9 to TRBJ1-4, with 9 bases that match TRBD1. Germline loops: CDR1 SEHNR, CDR2 FQNEAQ (reference sequence). CDR3 length: 18 residues. The chain's CDR3 is CASSIGQGRKGNNEKLFF. The CDR3 DNA reads TGTGCCAGCAGCATAGGACAGGGGAGGAAGGGGAATAATGAGAAACTGTTTTTT.

The chain combines TRBV6-5 with TRBJ1-2; D is ambiguous. In germline, CDR1 is MNHEY, CDR2 SVGAGI. V lost 4 bases to trimming and J lost 8 bases, with 11 bases between them. The CDR3 consists of 12 residues. In DNA form, the CDR3 reads TGTGCCAGCAGTTCCATTCCTCAGGGCTACACCTTC. This codes for CASSSIPQGYTF.

Turning to this clonotype: A much larger clone differs from this one at a single base, so this may be a read error. The rearrangement links TRBV2 to TRBJ1-2; D call uncertain. Germline V gene lookup returns CDR1 SNHLY and CDR2 FYNNEI. V was shortened by 10 bases and J by 12 bases, with 15 bases between the two germline ends. The CDR3 totals 10 residues. The DNA for the CDR3 is TGTGCCAACAAGGCCGAGTCTGACACCTTC. Amino acid sequence: CANKAESDTF.

V usage is TRBV7-9 and J usage is TRBJ2-7; 8 nucleotides line up with TRBD1. Losses at the gene ends were 0 bases for V and 6 bases for J; bases not matched to a gene: 4. Germline V CDR1 and CDR2: SEHNR, FQNEAQ (reference sequence). The CDR3 length is 14 residues. CDR3 nucleotide sequence: TGTGCCAGCAGCTTAGCCGGGACAGGCCTCGAGCAGTACTTC. Encoded protein: CASSLAGTGLEQYF.

Many counts were recorded for this clonotype. The CDR3 is CASSLMATWDGTYEQYF. CDR3 in DNA: TGTGCCAGCAGCTTAATGGCGACCTGGGACGGGACCTACGAGCAGTACTTC. This chain uses TRBV7-6 with TRBJ2-7; either TRBD1 or TRBD2 may supply D (5 bases each). The V gene lost 2 bases and the J gene lost 2 bases, with 19 bases spanning the gap. CDR1 is SGHVS and CDR2 is FNYEAQ in the germline V gene. The CDR3 has 17 amino acids.

This clonotype was found many times. The J gene is TRBJ2-7, the V gene TRBV7-9, with D uncertain. CDR3 size: 13 residues. With 5 bases removed from V and 2 bases from J, the gap between germline ends came to 10 bases. The germline gives CDR1 SEHNR, CDR2 FQNEAQ (reference sequence). DNA for the CDR3: TGTGCCAGCAGCCATTCAGGTACCTACGAGCAGTACTTC. Translation gives CASSHSGTYEQYF.

This CDR3 reads CATSDYSTGELFF. The CDR3 region has the DNA TGTGCCACCAGTGATTATTCGACCGGGGAGCTGTTTTTT. The V call is TRBV24-1, the J call TRBJ2-2; D gene uncertain. This CDR3 region has 13 residues. The ends were cut back, 2 bases at V and 5 bases at J, with 5 bases in the middle. Germline values: CDR1 KGHDR, CDR2 SFDVKD.

The table lists this clonotype with many counts. The genes are TRBV15 and TRBJ1-4; 8 nucleotides line up with TRBD1. The CDR3 loop spans 18 amino acids. V shed 7 bases, J shed 1 base, and the junction held 14 bases outside the gene matches. The germline V gene encodes CDR1 LNHNV and CDR2 YYDKDF (reference sequence). The CDR3 sequence: CATKGGLRGRETNEKLFF. The CDR3 DNA sequence: TGTGCCACCAAGGGGGGCCTCAGGGGGCGGGAAACTAATGAAAAACTGTTTTTT.

There are many counts of this clonotype. V and J are TRBV19 and TRBJ1-2; D is ambiguous. CDR1 LNHDA and CDR2 SQIVND come from the germline V gene (reference sequence). The CDR3 runs 11 residues. V was clipped by 8 bases and J by 5 bases, with 9 bases between them. The CDR3 is CASGRGYGYTF. CDR3 coding DNA: TGTGCCAGTGGTCGTGGTTATGGCTACACCTTC.

This rearrangement joins TRBV20-1 to TRBJ1-5; 7 bases are shared with TRBD1. Per germline, CDR1 DFQATT and CDR2 SNEGSKA (reference sequence). The length of the CDR3 is 15 residues. V lost 1 base, J lost 2 bases, and 5 bases stayed unmatched. CDR3 DNA sequence: TGCAGTGCTAGAGTGACAGGGAGCCGCAATCAGCCCCAGCATTTT. Translating gives CSARVTGSRNQPQHF.

This CDR3 reads CASSDTRGPDYEQYF. CDR3 nucleotides: TGTGCCAGCAGTGATACCAGGGGTCCAGACTACGAGCAGTACTTC. The chain is built from TRBV2 and TRBJ2-7; tentative D call: TRBD1 (6 bases). The ends were cut back, 3 bases at V and 3 bases at J, with 15 bases in the middle. From germline, CDR1 is SNHLY and CDR2 FYNNEI. This CDR3 has 15 residues.

The V gene is TRBV20-1, the J gene TRBJ2-5, with 11 bases matching TRBD1. The germline V gene encodes CDR1 DFQATT and CDR2 SNEGSKA (reference sequence). V shed 4 bases, J shed 9 bases, and the junction held 10 bases outside the gene matches. The CDR3 spans 14 residues. The CDR3 DNA follows: TGCAGTGCTACCCCGGGACAGGGGGGTCAGCCCCAGTACTTC. It yields the protein CSATPGQGGQPQYF.